Listed here are 20 T cell receptor beta chains from one sample, sequenced in a study of T cell responses to AZD1222 COVID-19 vaccine (dated by TCRdb to the early 2020s). Libraries were constructed by the immunoSEQ multiplex PCR assay. TCRdb mirrors the immuneACCESS table, restricted to in-frame sequences. Some clones are absent from its copies; in checked studies, under half trace to an unresolved V gene, and the reason for the others is unknown. The sample data list 150,000 to 200,000 clones, and about 90% of these were observed just once. About 4.1% of the sample comes from the top ten. The sample's time point label, decoded: about 28 days (+/-7) after the second vaccine dose. The treatment or condition label here, explained by the study, means: meningococcal conjugate vaccine given as trial control. Material: peripheral blood, obtained 28 days after the second dose of the MenACWY control vaccine. These receptors all come from an adult who received the MenACWY meningococcal vaccine as a control.

Here the CDR3 DNA reads TGTGCCAGCAGTACCGGGGGGCCAGATGAAAAACTGTTTTTT. Protein: CASSTGGPDEKLFF. The chain carries TRBV28 and TRBJ1-4; the D gene is possibly TRBD1 (6 bases). This CDR3 spans 14 amino acids. The germline V gene encodes CDR1 MDHEN and CDR2 SYDVKM. Trimming left V 5 bases short and J 6 bases short, with 13 bases between.

This chain joins TRBV19 and TRBJ2-5, with D uncertain. V lost 1 base, J lost 5 bases, and 11 bases lay in between. The germline gives CDR1 LNHDA, CDR2 SQIVND (reference sequence). The CDR3 has 14 amino acids. CDR3 loop: CASSIVGHGETQYF. CDR3 DNA: TGTGCCAGTAGTATAGTTGGGCACGGGGAGACCCAGTACTTC.

J is TRBJ1-2 and V is TRBV28, with TRBD1 matching over 7 bases. Germline-derived CDR1 and CDR2 are MDHEN and SYDVKM. Trimming took 7 bases from V and 0 from J; bases not matched to a gene: 5. The CDR3 has 14 residues. CDR3: CASIVGQANYGYTF. DNA of the CDR3: TGTGCCAGCATCGTAGGACAGGCTAACTATGGCTACACCTTC.

DNA for the CDR3: TGTGCCAGCAGCTTAGGACCTCGACGGATCCGCTATGGCTACACCTTC. Protein: CASSLGPRRIRYGYTF. This chain uses TRBV7-2 with TRBJ1-2; no firm D call. This CDR3 region has 16 residues. CDR1 SGHTA and CDR2 FQGNSA come from the germline V gene. Trimming shortened V by 1 base and J by 4 bases, and 16 bases separated the two germline ends.

This chain links TRBV7-8 with TRBJ2-7, with TRBD1 matching 7 bases. The CDR3 has 19 amino acids. The V gene end was trimmed by 5 bases and the J gene end by 1 base; junction bases not matched to a gene: 20. Germline V lookup: CDR1 SGHVS, CDR2 FQNEAQ. Here the CDR3 DNA reads TGTGCCAGCAGCAGTGGGGACAGCACCTTTTTTCTTTATTCCTACGAGCAGTACTTC. Translation gives CASSSGDSTFFLYSYEQYF. Variable domain in full (rest from reference TRBV7-8 and TRBJ2-7): GAGVSQSPRYKVAKRGQDVALRCDPISGHVSLFWYQQALGQGPEFLTYFQNEAQLDKSGLPSDRFFAERPEGSVSTLKIQRTQQEDSAVYLCASSSGDSTFFLYSYEQYFGPGTRLTVT.

V gene TRBV5-6 combines with J gene TRBJ1-2, with D unclear. The CDR3 totals 13 residues. V gave up 2 bases and J gave up 4 bases, with 9 bases separating them. Germline V gene lookup returns CDR1 SGHDT and CDR2 YYEEEE. The CDR3 sequence: CASSFSDVYGYTF. CDR3 DNA: TGTGCCAGCAGCTTTTCGGACGTCTATGGCTACACCTTC.

The chain is built from TRBV7-9 and TRBJ2-1, with 8 bases matching TRBD2. The germline gives CDR1 SEHNR, CDR2 FQNEAQ (reference sequence). The CDR3 runs 15 residues. J lost 5 bases, V lost 2 bases, and 5 bases had no gene match. CDR3 region: CASSLRLASHNEQFF. The CDR3 DNA reads TGTGCCAGCAGCTTAAGACTAGCGTCACACAATGAGCAGTTCTTC.

The chain couples TRBV19 to TRBJ1-5, with 9 bases fitting TRBD1. Germline lookup yields CDR1 LNHDA and CDR2 SQIVND (reference sequence). Trimming took 6 bases from V and 5 from J; bases not matched to a gene: 5. CDR3 length: 14 residues. The CDR3 region has the DNA TGTGCCAGTAGCAACCGACAGGGGGATCAGCCCCAGCATTTT. Residues: CASSNRQGDQPQHF.

J is TRBJ2-7 and V is TRBV7-2; maybe TRBD2 (5 bases). V lost 0 bases, J lost 5 bases, and 11 bases lay in between. The germline CDR1 and CDR2 sequences are SGHTA and FQGNSA. The CDR3 is made up of 14 amino acids. Here the CDR3 reads CASSLARGSHEQYF. In DNA, the CDR3 is TGTGCCAGCAGCTTAGCGCGCGGGTCACACGAGCAGTACTTC.

V usage is TRBV30 and J usage is TRBJ1-5; D not certain. CDR3 length: 13 residues. From germline, CDR1 is GTSNPN and CDR2 SVGIG (reference sequence). The CDR3 sequence is CARPESHNQPQHF. The CDR3 region has the DNA TGTGCACGTCCAGAGTCCCACAATCAGCCCCAGCATTTT.

The CDR3 DNA follows: TGTGCCAGCAGCTCATCTAGCGGGGTTGGGGAAGAGACCCAGTACTTC. It specifies CASSSSSGVGEETQYF. The chain employs TRBV11-2 and TRBJ2-5, with 9 bases fitting TRBD2. Germline V gene lookup returns CDR1 SGHAT and CDR2 FQNNGV. The V segment lost 4 bases and the J segment 3 bases; nucleotides outside the gene matches: 9. CDR3 length equals 16 residues.

The V and J genes are TRBV3-1 (or the pseudogene TRBV3-2) and TRBJ1-1; 8 bases align to TRBD1. Germline V lookup: CDR1 LGHDT, CDR2 YNNKEL (reference sequence). The CDR3 sequence is 14 residues long. Trimming took 3 bases from V and 4 from J; bases not matched to a gene: 4. The DNA of the CDR3 is TGTGCCAGCAGCCAGACAGGGGTAGGCACTGAAGCTTTCTTT. Its protein is CASSQTGVGTEAFF.

The CDR3 nucleotides read TGTGCCAGCAGCTTGACAGTGAACACTGAAGCTTTCTTT. Its protein is CASSLTVNTEAFF. The chain uses TRBV5-4 and TRBJ1-1; unclear D gene. CDR1 and CDR2 from the germline V gene are SGHNT and YYREEE (reference sequence). V was trimmed by 1 base and J by 0 bases, leaving 4 bases between them. CDR3 length equals 13 residues.

V is TRBV19 and J is TRBJ1-2, with 9 bases that match TRBD1. The ends lost 10 bases at V and 5 bases at J; junction bases unmatched: 8. The CDR3 runs to 13 residues. Germline CDR1 LNHDA, CDR2 SQIVND (reference sequence). DNA for the CDR3: TGTGCCACCGAGGGACAGGGCTGGTATGGCTACACCTTC. Encoded protein: CATEGQGWYGYTF.

The chain carries TRBV28 and TRBJ2-7, with 9 bases identical to TRBD2. The CDR3 extends over 15 amino acids. V was clipped by 1 base and J by 2 bases; unmatched bases: 3. The V gene's germline CDR1 is MDHEN and CDR2 SYDVKM. CDR3: CASSLFAGGPYEQYF. Here the CDR3 DNA reads TGTGCCAGCAGTTTATTTGCGGGAGGGCCCTACGAGCAGTACTTC.

The chain carries TRBV28 and TRBJ1-1, with a weak D call TRBD1 (6 bases). The germline CDR1 and CDR2 sequences are MDHEN and SYDVKM. This CDR3 has 16 amino acids. Trimming removed 2 bases at V and 4 bases at J, with 17 bases between. The CDR3 nucleotides read TGTGCCAGCAGTTTAGTTCCGGGGGCGGGAGGCACTGAAGCTTTCTTT. Translated, it gives CASSLVPGAGGTEAFF.

J is TRBJ2-7 and V is TRBV27, with 7 bases aligning to TRBD1. CDR3 length equals 14 residues. Unmatched junction bases numbered 6, after V lost 5 bases and J lost 2 bases. Germline CDR1 and CDR2: MNHEY and SMNVEV (reference sequence). CDR3 in amino acids: CASSHRDSPYEQYF. For the CDR3, the DNA is TGTGCCAGCAGTCACCGGGACAGCCCCTACGAGCAGTACTTC.

The gene calls are TRBV19 and TRBJ2-7, with 7 bases identical to TRBD2. The V gene's germline CDR1 is LNHDA and CDR2 SQIVND (reference sequence). Losses at the gene ends were 5 bases for V and 6 bases for J; bases not matched to a gene: 13. The CDR3 has 15 residues. CDR3 coding DNA: TGTGCCAGTAGTCCTAGGACTAGGTCCTCCGCCGAGCAGTACTTC. Its protein product is CASSPRTRSSAEQYF. Based on the CDR3 plus reference TRBV19 and TRBJ2-7, the full variable domain is DGGITQSPKYLFRKEGQNVTLSCEQNLNHDAMYWYRQDPGQGLRLIYYSQIVNDFQKGDIAEGYSVSREKKESFPLTVTSAQKNPTAFYLCASSPRTRSSAEQYFGPGTRLTVT.

The count of this clone is one. The chain is built from TRBV7-3 and TRBJ1-1; D remains unclear. Germline values: CDR1 SGHTA, CDR2 FQGTGA. The germline V and J ends were trimmed by 1 base and 8 bases, with 11 bases remaining between them. This CDR3 is built from 13 residues. This chain's CDR3 is CASSLMVASEAFF. The DNA for the CDR3 is TGTGCCAGCAGCTTAATGGTGGCTTCCGAAGCTTTCTTT. Variable domain in full (rest from reference TRBV7-3 and TRBJ1-1): GAGVSQTPSNKVTEKGKYVELRCDPISGHTALYWYRQSLGQGPEFLIYFQGTGAADDSGLPNDRFFAVRPEGSVSTLKIQRTERGDSAVYLCASSLMVASEAFFGQGTRLTVV.

The rearrangement links TRBV4-3 to TRBJ2-1, with D unresolved. Germline V gene data show CDR1 as LGHNA and CDR2 as YSLEER. There are 15 residues in the CDR3. Trimming stripped 1 base from V and 5 bases from J, with 12 bases between. The CDR3 reads CASSQVLSGDNEQFF. In nucleotides, the CDR3 is TGCGCCAGCAGCCAAGTGTTATCTGGGGACAATGAGCAGTTCTTC.